The 25 T cell receptor beta chains listed next were all sequenced from one sample in a study of CD8+ T cells in alopecia areata. Reverse transcribed after extraction, RNA yielded cDNA as the sequencing template. The protocol was immunoSEQ multiplex PCR, while the TCRdb copy is restricted to in-frame clones and leaves out a portion. In the table there are some 120,000 clones, roughly three fifths of which are singletons. The source material was CD4+ T cells sorted from blood, sampled at week 0. The receptors here all came from a human donor with alopecia areata.

The genes are TRBV27 and TRBJ2-7; D is possibly TRBD2 (6 bases). The CDR3 length is 16 residues. V was pared by 5 bases and J by 2 bases, with 19 bases between. Germline CDR1 is MNHEY and CDR2 is SMNVEV (reference sequence). In DNA, the CDR3 is TGTGCCAGCAGTCTCACTCGACTAGTTGCGGCCTACGAGCAGTACTTC. Residues: CASSLTRLVAAYEQYF.

CDR3 sequence reads: CASSPRGGGDETQYF. The DNA for the CDR3 is TGCGCCAGCAGCCCGCGGGGCGGGGGGGACGAGACCCAGTACTTC. The V call is TRBV4-3, the J call TRBJ2-5; TRBD2 matches 9 bases. The V segment lost 4 bases and the J segment 5 bases; nucleotides outside the gene matches: 8. CDR1 LGHNA and CDR2 YSLEER come from the germline V gene. The CDR3 contains 15 residues.

The rearrangement links TRBV5-1 to TRBJ2-3; 8 bases align to TRBD1. V shed 4 bases and J 3 bases; nucleotides not matched to a gene: 1. This CDR3 is 13 amino acids long. Germline-derived CDR1 and CDR2 are SGHRS and YFSETQ. For the CDR3, the DNA is TGCGCCAGCAGCAGACAGGGGACAGATACGCAGTATTTT. Protein sequence: CASSRQGTDTQYF.

The CDR3 sequence: CASQLAGDGEQYF. CDR3 sequence (DNA): TGTGCCAGCCAACTAGCGGGAGATGGCGAGCAGTACTTC. V is TRBV7-3 and J is TRBJ2-7; TRBD2 matches at 11 bases. Trimming at V came to 8 bases and at J to 6 bases, leaving 6 bases not matched to a gene. The CDR3 extends over 13 amino acids. CDR1 and CDR2 (germline): SGHTA, FQGTGA.

The chain couples TRBV15 to TRBJ2-3; D not resolved. Per the germline V gene, CDR1 is LNHNV and CDR2 is YYDKDF (reference sequence). The CDR3 consists of 14 residues. V dropped 5 bases and J dropped 2 bases, with 11 bases sitting between them. CDR3 bases: TGTGCCACCAGCCTCCGCCGCTCCACAGATACGCAGTATTTT. This translates into CATSLRRSTDTQYF. Supplemented by reference TRBV15 and TRBJ2-3, the full variable domain reads DAMVIQNPRYQVTQFGKPVTLSCSQTLNHNVMYWYQQKSSQAPKLLFHYYDKDFNNEADTPDNFQSRRPNTSFCFLDIRSPGLGDTAMYLCATSLRRSTDTQYFGPGTRLTVL.

The chain couples TRBV2 to TRBJ2-1; D not certain. The CDR3 has 14 residues. Germline CDR1 SNHLY, CDR2 FYNNEI. The V gene lost 8 bases and the J gene lost 5 bases, with 16 bases spanning the gap. The CDR3 sequence: CASYWEAPNNEQFF. In nucleotides, the CDR3 is TGTGCCAGCTATTGGGAAGCCCCTAACAATGAGCAGTTCTTC.

This clone was detected ten times or more. Within the sample, other DNA sequences also encode this same CDR3. The chain links TRBV6-5 to TRBJ1-1; D might be TRBD1 (5 bases). This CDR3 contains 12 residues. CDR1 and CDR2 from the germline V gene are MNHEY and SVGAGI. Trimming took 7 bases from V and 3 from J, leaving 9 bases between them. CDR3 in amino acids: CASTQGDTEAFF. The CDR3 DNA reads as TGTGCCAGCACCCAGGGCGACACTGAAGCTTTCTTT.

The chain joins TRBV27 to TRBJ1-5; tentatively, D is TRBD1 (6 bases). Between the trimmed V and J ends, which lost 4 bases and 4 bases, there was a span of 14 bases. CDR3 length: 15 residues. CDR1 MNHEY and CDR2 SMNVEV come from the germline V gene (reference sequence). This chain's CDR3 is CASSSIGQLNQPQHF. The CDR3 DNA follows: TGTGCCAGCAGTTCCATCGGACAGCTTAATCAGCCCCAGCATTTT.

This clone showed up just once. The J gene is TRBJ1-4, the V gene TRBV4-1, with 12 nucleotides matching TRBD1. CDR3 length equals 18 residues. J lost 7 bases, V lost 5 bases, and 14 bases had no gene match. The germline V gene encodes CDR1 MGHRA and CDR2 YSYEKL. DNA of the CDR3: TGCGCCAGCAGCTTCCGGGACAGGGGGCCTGATCGACCTGAAAAACTGTTTTTT. It is translated as CASSFRDRGPDRPEKLFF.

This clone came up a few times. This sequence joins TRBV7-9 and TRBJ2-5; 9 nucleotides line up with TRBD1. V dropped 6 bases and J dropped 3; count of bases not matched to a gene: 11. Per germline, CDR1 SEHNR and CDR2 FQNEAQ (reference sequence). This CDR3 has 16 residues. The CDR3 nucleotides read TGTGCCAGCAGGCAACACACCGGGACAGGGAAAGAGACCCAGTACTTC. Its protein is CASRQHTGTGKETQYF. Full variable domain (outside the CDR3, taken from reference TRBV7-9 and TRBJ2-5): DTGVSQNPRHKITKRGQNVTFRCDPISEHNRLYWYRQTLGQGPEFLTYFQNEAQLEKSRLLSDRFSAERPKGSFSTLEIQRTEQGDSAMYLCASRQHTGTGKETQYFGPGTRLLVL.

The rearrangement links TRBV23-1 to TRBJ1-2; D not resolved. TRBV23-1 is given ORF status, its function remaining uncertain. The CDR3 consists of 17 residues. Trimming took 4 bases from V and 4 from J, leaving 22 bases between them. The CDR3 DNA is TGCGCCAGCAGTCTAGGTTCCGGGCCAACCGTCCTCTATGGCTACACCTTC. Its protein product is CASSLGSGPTVLYGYTF.

The CDR3 loop reads CASSPGGQTDTQYF. The DNA of the CDR3 is TGTGCCAGCTCACCGGGAGGTCAGACAGATACGCAGTATTTT. The genes are TRBV18 and TRBJ2-3; tentatively, D is TRBD2 (6 bases). V was cut by 3 bases and J by 3 bases, with 10 bases left in between. The CDR3 contains 14 residues. Looked up from germline, CDR1 is KGHSH and CDR2 is LQKENI.

This clone appeared a few times. The chain employs TRBV5-1 and TRBJ2-5; D perhaps matches TRBD1 (5 bases). CDR3 length: 13 amino acids. V was trimmed by 4 bases and J by 4 bases, leaving 11 bases between them. Germline assignment: CDR1 SGHRS and CDR2 YFSETQ. This chain's CDR3 is CASSVQGGETQYF. The DNA for the CDR3 is TGCGCCAGCAGCGTCCAGGGCGGAGAGACCCAGTACTTC.

This clone was seen a single time. The V call is TRBV2, the J call TRBJ2-5; perhaps TRBD2 as D (6 bases). The CDR3 extends over 14 amino acids. The germline gives CDR1 SNHLY, CDR2 FYNNEI. V was clipped by 8 bases and J by 4 bases, with 17 bases between them. The CDR3 DNA follows: TGTGCCAGCGGGCCTGGGGGACTTCGAGAGACCCAGTACTTC. Its protein product is CASGPGGLRETQYF.

This chain links TRBV28 with TRBJ1-2; 8 nucleotides match TRBD1. Trimming removed 3 bases from V and 8 bases from J; junction bases left unmatched: 5. The germline gives CDR1 MDHEN, CDR2 SYDVKM. The CDR3 sequence is 13 residues long. The DNA of the CDR3 is TGTGCCAGCAGTTTGAGCAGGGGGCGAGGCTACACCTTC. It encodes CASSLSRGRGYTF.

This clone was counted a few times. The chain recombines TRBV10-3 with TRBJ2-7; 9 bases agree with TRBD2. V trimming: 4 bases; J trimming: 4 bases; junction bases outside the gene matches: 8. Germline loops: CDR1 ENHRY, CDR2 SYGVKD. The CDR3 extends over 15 amino acids. DNA of the CDR3: TGTGCCATCAGTGGAGCTGGAGCGGGGGGTTACGAGCAGTACTTC. It specifies CAISGAGAGGYEQYF.

A few counts support this clone. The rearrangement links TRBV6-5 to TRBJ2-5; TRBD2 is a possible D gene (6 bases). There are 14 residues in the CDR3. Trimming shortened V by 7 bases and J by 4 bases, and 16 bases separated the two germline ends. Germline V CDR1 and CDR2: MNHEY, SVGAGI. CDR3 amino acids: CASTLRIGGETQYF. CDR3 in DNA: TGTGCCAGCACCTTGAGGATCGGGGGAGAGACCCAGTACTTC.

J is TRBJ2-1 and V is TRBV4-2; no clear D gene. V lost 2 bases and J lost 4, with 12 bases in between. Germline lookup yields CDR1 LGHNA and CDR2 YNFKEQ. The CDR3 consists of 15 residues. CDR3 protein: CASSQPTGSYNEQFF. CDR3 DNA: TGTGCCAGCAGCCAACCGACCGGATCTTACAATGAGCAGTTCTTC.

This sequence joins TRBV14 and TRBJ1-2, with 9 bases aligning to TRBD1. The V gene end was trimmed by 3 bases and the J gene end by 7 bases; junction bases not matched to a gene: 6. The germline V gene has CDR1 SGHDN and CDR2 FVKESK. The CDR3 extends over 14 amino acids. The CDR3 here is CASSQRTGAGGYTF. In DNA, the CDR3 is TGTGCCAGCAGCCAGAGGACAGGGGCGGGTGGCTACACCTTC.

This clone was observed a single time. This sequence joins TRBV7-9 and TRBJ2-3, with 7 bases matching TRBD2. CDR1 is SEHNR and CDR2 is FQNEAQ in the germline V gene (reference sequence). The CDR3 is 16 residues long. V dropped 3 bases and J dropped 0; count of bases not matched to a gene: 6. CDR3 coding DNA: TGTGCCAGCAGCTTTAAAGGACTAGTGAGCACAGATACGCAGTATTTT. It codes for CASSFKGLVSTDTQYF.

The chain links TRBV9 to TRBJ2-5; D is uncertain. CDR3 length equals 15 residues. Trimming stripped 0 bases from V and 4 bases from J, with 13 bases between. Germline CDR1 and CDR2: SGDLS and YYNGEE. CDR3 sequence (DNA): TGTGCCAGCAGCGTAGGCACTCGGTTGGCAGAGACCCAGTACTTC. This gives the protein CASSVGTRLAETQYF.

J is TRBJ2-5 and V is TRBV30; tentatively, D is TRBD2 (5 bases). V was pared by 0 bases and J by 2 bases, with 7 bases between. The CDR3 extends over 13 amino acids. Germline lookup yields CDR1 GTSNPN and CDR2 SVGIG (reference sequence). The CDR3 here is CAWSVGGQETQYF. The CDR3 DNA reads as TGTGCCTGGAGTGTAGGCGGGCAAGAGACCCAGTACTTC. The whole variable domain, remainder taken from reference TRBV30 and TRBJ2-5, is SQTIHQWPATLVQPVGSPLSLECTVEGTSNPNLYWYRQAAGRGLQLLFYSVGIGQISSEVPQNLSASRPQDRQFILSSKKLLLSDSGFYLCAWSVGGQETQYFGPGTRLLVL.

The chain joins TRBV6-5 to TRBJ2-5; weak D call: TRBD2 (5 bases). The CDR3 has 13 amino acids. The germline gives CDR1 MNHEY, CDR2 SVGAGI. V was clipped by 7 bases and J by 3 bases, with 12 bases between them. The CDR3 sequence: CASTRGGEETQYF. CDR3 in DNA: TGTGCCAGCACCAGAGGAGGAGAAGAGACCCAGTACTTC.

The J gene is TRBJ2-2, the V gene TRBV7-2, with 7 bases matching TRBD2. J lost 2 bases, V lost 4 bases, and 7 bases had no gene match. The CDR3 runs 16 residues. From germline, CDR1 is SGHTA and CDR2 FQGNSA. The CDR3 protein is CASSSRREGNTGELFF. The CDR3 bases are TGTGCCAGCAGCTCTCGGAGGGAGGGAAACACCGGGGAGCTGTTTTTT.

The chain recombines TRBV5-1 with TRBJ2-7; D is unclear. The germline V gene has CDR1 SGHRS and CDR2 YFSETQ. Deletions cut 4 bases from V and 1 base from J, with 9 bases between. The CDR3 runs 13 residues. The CDR3 sequence: CASSLRVSYEQYF. The CDR3 region has the DNA TGCGCCAGCAGCCTCCGGGTGTCCTACGAGCAGTACTTC.